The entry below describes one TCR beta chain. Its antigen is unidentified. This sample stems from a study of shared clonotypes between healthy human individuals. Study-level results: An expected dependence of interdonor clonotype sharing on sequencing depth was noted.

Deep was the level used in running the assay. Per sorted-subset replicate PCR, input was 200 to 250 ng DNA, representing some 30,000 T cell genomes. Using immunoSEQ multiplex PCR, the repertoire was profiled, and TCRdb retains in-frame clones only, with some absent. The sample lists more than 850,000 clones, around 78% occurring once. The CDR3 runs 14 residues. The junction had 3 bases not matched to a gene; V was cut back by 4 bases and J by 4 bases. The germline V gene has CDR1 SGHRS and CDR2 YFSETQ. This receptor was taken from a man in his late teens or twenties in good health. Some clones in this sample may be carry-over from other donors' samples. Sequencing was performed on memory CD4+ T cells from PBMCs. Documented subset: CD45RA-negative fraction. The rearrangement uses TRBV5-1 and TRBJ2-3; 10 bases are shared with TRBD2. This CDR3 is CASSGGLAADTQYF. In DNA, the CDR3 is TGCGCCAGCAGCGGAGGACTAGCGGCAGATACGCAGTATTTT.